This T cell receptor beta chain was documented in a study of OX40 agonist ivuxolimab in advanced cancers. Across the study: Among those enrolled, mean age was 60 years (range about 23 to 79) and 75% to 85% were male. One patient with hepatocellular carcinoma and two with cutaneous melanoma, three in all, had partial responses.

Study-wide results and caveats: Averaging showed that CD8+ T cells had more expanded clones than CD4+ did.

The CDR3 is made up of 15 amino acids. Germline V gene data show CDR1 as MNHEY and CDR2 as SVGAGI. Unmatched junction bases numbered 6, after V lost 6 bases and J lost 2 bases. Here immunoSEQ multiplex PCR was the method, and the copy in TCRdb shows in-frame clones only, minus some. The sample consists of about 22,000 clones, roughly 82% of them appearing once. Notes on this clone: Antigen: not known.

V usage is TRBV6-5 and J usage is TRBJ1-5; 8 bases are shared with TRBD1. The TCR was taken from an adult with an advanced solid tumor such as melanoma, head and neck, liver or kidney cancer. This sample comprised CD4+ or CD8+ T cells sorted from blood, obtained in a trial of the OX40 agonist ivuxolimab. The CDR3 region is CASSPRGRGNQPQHF. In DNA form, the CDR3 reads TGTGCCAGCAGCCCCAGGGGGCGCGGCAATCAGCCCCAGCATTTT.